This T cell receptor (beta chain) comes out of a study of cytomegalovirus exposure and HLA in healthy donors. Study observations and caveats: The Asian-associated ancestry cluster reportedly had fewer N-insertions than the roughly 670-donor mean in a later analysis. There were some public TCRs occurring in many donors, but most TCR sequences were rare.

This CDR3 is 17 amino acids long. The V and J ends lost 5 bases and 4 bases respectively, with 23 bases between them. CDR1 MNHEY and CDR2 SMNVEV come from the germline V gene (reference sequence). For this clone: Its antigen is unknown.

The primer mix had 60 Vbeta and 13 Jbeta primers. Sequencing was performed with immunoSEQ multiplex PCR; in TCRdb, only in-frame clones are kept and a portion is missing. The table counts 150,000 to 200,000 clones; 1% to 1.5% lies in the top ten. Sequenced material: PBMCs. This clonotype originated in a woman aged 55-69 years in good health and CMV-seronegative. The genes are TRBV27 and TRBJ1-1, with a tentative D call TRBD1 (5 bases). CDR3 amino acids: CASSLSLWEGRATEAFF. In DNA form, the CDR3 reads TGTGCCAGCAGTCTTTCCCTTTGGGAGGGGAGGGCCACTGAAGCTTTCTTT.